This passage covers 15 T cell receptor beta chains from one sample sequenced in a study of STAT3 mutations in large granular lymphocyte leukemia. For these receptors, no antigen is known. Sequenced by immunoSEQ multiplex PCR; TCRdb stores in-frame clones only, minus some. The table records roughly 46,000 clones, about 81% of them present only once. Study observations and caveats: Every T-cell large granular lymphocyte leukemia patient had at least one immunodominant TCR beta clonotype.

Input material: PBMCs. The receptor set was obtained from a human donor with T large granular lymphocyte leukemia. Some clones in this sample may be carry-over from other donors' samples.

The chain couples TRBV10-2 to TRBJ2-1; possibly TRBD1 for D (5 bases). This CDR3 is 10 amino acids long. Germline CDR1 WSHSY, CDR2 SAAADI. Deletions cut 7 bases from V and 10 bases from J, with 8 bases between. The CDR3 loop is CASMGLEQFF. The CDR3 bases are TGCGCCAGCATGGGGCTAGAGCAGTTCTTC.

The chain uses TRBV18 and TRBJ1-1, with unresolved D. Between the trimmed V and J ends, which lost 3 bases and 3 bases, there was a span of 11 bases. Germline V gene data show CDR1 as KGHSH and CDR2 as LQKENI. The CDR3 sequence is 14 residues long. Here the CDR3 reads CASSPGGFYTEAFF. The CDR3 DNA sequence: TGTGCCAGCTCACCCGGCGGGTTCTACACTGAAGCTTTCTTT. Drawing the rest from reference TRBV18 and TRBJ1-1, the complete variable domain is NAGVMQNPRHLVRRRGQEARLRCSPMKGHSHVYWYRQLPEEGLKFMVYLQKENIIDESGMPKERFSAEFPKEGPSILRIQQVVRGDSAAYFCASSPGGFYTEAFFGQGTRLTVV.

The chain uses TRBV4-2 and TRBJ2-7, with unresolved D. CDR3 size: 15 residues. The germline V gene has CDR1 LGHNA and CDR2 YNFKEQ. The V gene lost 0 bases and the J gene lost 3 bases, with 12 bases spanning the gap. The DNA for the CDR3 is TGTGCCAGCAGCCAAGATAGAGACTCCGGCTACGAGCAGTACTTC. Protein sequence: CASSQDRDSGYEQYF.

The gene calls are TRBV5-1 and TRBJ2-7; D gene uncertain. V lost 0 bases to trimming and J lost 0 bases, with 10 bases between them. Germline CDR1 is SGHRS and CDR2 is YFSETQ. The CDR3 extends over 15 amino acids. The DNA of the CDR3 is TGCGCCAGCAGCTTGGAACCCCTGAGCTCCTACGAGCAGTACGTC. This sequence encodes CASSLEPLSSYEQYV.

This rearrangement joins TRBV7-9 to TRBJ1-4; no firm D call. CDR1 SEHNR and CDR2 FQNEAQ come from the germline V gene (reference sequence). Between the trimmed V and J ends, which lost 5 bases and 0 bases, there was a span of 10 bases. The CDR3 totals 15 residues. Here the CDR3 reads CASSAQRSTNEKLFF. The CDR3 nucleotides read TGTGCCAGCAGCGCTCAGCGATCAACTAATGAAAAACTGTTTTTT. Combining the CDR3 with reference TRBV7-9 and TRBJ1-4 gives the whole variable domain DTGVSQNPRHKITKRGQNVTFRCDPISEHNRLYWYRQTLGQGPEFLTYFQNEAQLEKSRLLSDRFSAERPKGSFSTLEIQRTEQGDSAMYLCASSAQRSTNEKLFFGSGTQLSVL.

This rearrangement joins TRBV7-9 to TRBJ2-1, with TRBD1 matching 7 bases. CDR1 is SEHNR and CDR2 is FQNEAQ in the germline V gene (reference sequence). V was clipped by 5 bases and J by 3 bases; unmatched bases: 7. The CDR3 runs to 15 residues. The CDR3 sequence is CASSRAGGDYNEQFF. The CDR3 DNA sequence: TGTGCCAGCAGCCGTGCAGGGGGAGACTACAATGAGCAGTTCTTC.

V is TRBV5-1 and J is TRBJ1-1; possibly TRBD1 for D (5 bases). CDR3 length: 15 residues. Between the trimmed V and J ends, which lost 0 bases and 7 bases, there was a span of 16 bases. CDR1 is SGHRS and CDR2 is YFSETQ in the germline V gene. In nucleotides, the CDR3 is TGCGCCAGCAGCTTGGCCGGCGGGGGGAGAGGTGAAGCTTTCTTT. Translated, it gives CASSLAGGGRGEAFF.

The chain has TRBV7-2 and TRBJ2-5, with 9 positions matching TRBD1. The CDR3 totals 14 residues. Germline CDR1 is SGHTA and CDR2 is FQGNSA. With 6 bases clipped from V and 1 base from J, the junction kept 3 bases outside the gene matches. The CDR3 is CASSRTGVQETQYF. DNA of the CDR3: TGTGCCAGCAGTCGGACAGGGGTCCAAGAGACCCAGTACTTC.

V usage is TRBV6-5 and J usage is TRBJ1-1; D possibly corresponds to TRBD1 (6 bases). Germline-derived CDR1 and CDR2 are MNHEY and SVGAGI. The CDR3 contains 16 residues. Trimming removed 2 bases from V and 3 bases from J, with 16 bases in between. CDR3 nucleotides: TGTGCCAGCAGTTACAGGGTCAGGGGTGGGGACACTGAAGCTTTCTTT. Its translation: CASSYRVRGGDTEAFF.

V gene TRBV4-1 combines with J gene TRBJ2-2, with 8 nucleotides matching TRBD2. Germline loops: CDR1 MGHRA, CDR2 YSYEKL. This CDR3 is 20 amino acids long. V dropped 0 bases and J dropped 2; count of bases not matched to a gene: 14. This chain's CDR3 is CASSQEGQRGGPRNTGELFF. The DNA for the CDR3 is TGCGCCAGCAGCCAAGAAGGGCAACGGGGGGGCCCTCGAAACACCGGGGAGCTGTTTTTT.

J is TRBJ1-2 and V is TRBV28, with 10 nucleotides matching TRBD1. The CDR3 is 20 amino acids. The germline CDR1 and CDR2 sequences are MDHEN and SYDVKM. V lost 6 bases to trimming and J lost 0 bases; unmatched junction nucleotides: 19. The DNA for the CDR3 is TGTGCCAGCAGAACCTCCCCAGGACAGGGGGTAGACACAGCTAACTATGGCTACACCTTC. Translated, it gives CASRTSPGQGVDTANYGYTF.

The chain has TRBV27 and TRBJ2-1; D tentatively reads TRBD1 or TRBD2 (5 bases each). Germline CDR1 is MNHEY and CDR2 is SMNVEV (reference sequence). The V gene lost 5 bases and the J gene lost 5 bases, with 13 bases spanning the gap. There are 14 residues in the CDR3. The CDR3 here is CASSRGPNNNEQFF. The CDR3 DNA reads TGTGCCAGCAGTCGGGGACCTAACAACAATGAGCAGTTCTTC.

V gene TRBV29-1 combines with J gene TRBJ1-4; D unclear. This CDR3 is built from 11 residues. V was trimmed by 5 bases and J by 7 bases, leaving 8 bases between them. Germline V gene sequence: CDR1 SQVTM, CDR2 ANQGSEA. The CDR3 region has the DNA TGCAGCGTTCGAGAGGCTGAAAAACTGTTTTTT. It is translated as CSVREAEKLFF.

The chain recombines TRBV5-1 with TRBJ2-5; 7 nucleotides align to TRBD1. CDR1 is SGHRS, CDR2 YFSETQ, per germline. CDR3 length: 16 amino acids. The V segment lost 5 bases and the J segment 1 base; nucleotides outside the gene matches: 11. DNA of the CDR3: TGCGCCAGCAGTTTCAGACAGGGAGCGGCCCAAGAGACCCAGTACTTC. Encoded protein: CASSFRQGAAQETQYF.

The chain carries TRBV5-1 and TRBJ1-6; 8 bases agree with TRBD1. The CDR3 is 16 amino acids. Germline trimming cut 5 bases from V and 11 bases from J; bases unmatched to any gene: 15. Germline CDR1 and CDR2: SGHRS and YFSETQ. The chain's CDR3 is CASRIGNTGGSTPLHF. CDR3 sequence (DNA): TGCGCCAGCAGGATTGGAAATACAGGGGGTTCCACACCCCTCCACTTT.